Presented here are 9 T cell receptor beta chains from one specimen sequenced in a study of blood T cell repertoires in COVID-19. TCRdb keeps only in-frame clones here, not all; method: immunoSEQ multiplex PCR. The table records roughly 15,000 clones, over 75% of them present only once. The specimen sequenced was peripheral blood. These receptors originate from a human donor in a cohort sampled during active COVID-19.

The chain has TRBV19 and TRBJ2-1; 13 bases map to TRBD2. CDR1 is LNHDA, CDR2 SQIVND, per germline (reference sequence). The CDR3 length is 20 residues. The junction had 15 bases not matched to a gene; V was cut back by 3 bases and J by 4 bases. The CDR3 spells CASSIGLAGDLLGGYNEQFF. DNA for the CDR3: TGTGCCAGTAGTATCGGACTAGCGGGGGACCTCCTTGGGGGATACAATGAGCAGTTCTTC.

This chain connects TRBV28 to TRBJ1-5; TRBD1 matches at 7 bases. Germline CDR1 MDHEN, CDR2 SYDVKM. CDR3 length: 14 amino acids. J was trimmed by 6 bases and V by 3 bases; bases with no gene match: 5. The CDR3 DNA sequence: TGTGCCAGCAGTTTCGGAGGGGGCAGTCAGCCCCAGCATTTT. Its protein is CASSFGGGSQPQHF.

V and J are TRBV7-2 and TRBJ1-1, with 8 bases matching TRBD1. Looked up from germline, CDR1 is SGHTA and CDR2 is FQGNSA. The CDR3 extends over 16 amino acids. V lost 5 bases, J lost 1 base, and 9 bases stayed unmatched. DNA of the CDR3: TGTGCCAGCAGCCGCGACAGGGGCCGATCGAACACTGAAGCTTTCTTT. As protein: CASSRDRGRSNTEAFF.

This clone was found once. The chain couples TRBV4-2 to TRBJ1-4, with D hard to call. The V and J ends lost 4 bases and 0 bases respectively, with 9 bases between them. The CDR3 covers 15 residues. The germline V gene has CDR1 LGHNA and CDR2 YNFKEQ. CDR3 sequence: CASSPGSSTNEKLFF. The CDR3 DNA reads as TGTGCCAGCAGCCCCGGGAGTTCAACTAATGAAAAACTGTTTTTT.

The chain recombines TRBV28 with TRBJ2-1; the match to TRBD2 covers 8 bases. The CDR3 consists of 15 residues. The V segment lost 3 bases and the J segment 4 bases; nucleotides outside the gene matches: 5. From germline, CDR1 is MDHEN and CDR2 SYDVKM. CDR3 bases: TGTGCCAGCAGTTTCATGACTAGCGCGTACAATGAGCAGTTCTTC. Protein: CASSFMTSAYNEQFF.

This clone appeared a single time. The CDR3 loop is CASSREGPGRAFF. The CDR3 nucleotides are TGCGCCAGCAGCCGTGAGGGCCCAGGGAGGGCTTTCTTT. The V and J genes are TRBV4-1 and TRBJ1-1; D is perhaps TRBD1 (5 bases). CDR1 MGHRA and CDR2 YSYEKL come from the germline V gene. V lost 4 bases and J lost 11, with 17 bases in between. CDR3 length: 13 residues.

This clone was detected once. The chain joins TRBV11-3 to TRBJ2-2; a weak D match, TRBD2 (5 bases). This CDR3 is built from 14 residues. Trimming cost V 2 bases and J 7 bases, with 11 bases left between them. Germline loops: CDR1 SGHNT, CDR2 YENEEA. CDR3 in DNA: TGTGCCAGCAGCTTATTGGCGGGCAGCGGGGAGCTGTTTTTT. Its protein is CASSLLAGSGELFF. Based on the CDR3 plus reference TRBV11-3 and TRBJ2-2, the full variable domain is EAGVVQSPRYKIIEKKQPVAFWCNPISGHNTLYWYLQNLGQGPELLIRYENEEAVDDSQLPKDRFSAERLKGVDSTLKIQPAELGDSAVYLCASSLLAGSGELFFGEGSRLTVL.

V and J are TRBV6-5 and TRBJ1-1; no firm D call. The germline V gene encodes CDR1 MNHEY and CDR2 SVGAGI. The CDR3 contains 15 residues. V was clipped by 6 bases and J by 2 bases, with 16 bases between them. The CDR3 DNA reads TGTGCCAGCAGCTATGATCCGCGGGAAAACACTGAAGCTTTCTTT. Residues: CASSYDPRENTEAFF.

This clone was seen a single time. V usage is TRBV18 and J usage is TRBJ2-2, with 13 bases identical to TRBD2. V was pared by 6 bases and J by 7 bases, with 5 bases of the junction left unmatched. CDR1 KGHSH and CDR2 LQKENI come from the germline V gene. The CDR3 consists of 15 residues. As DNA, the CDR3 is TGTGCCAGCTCCCCCGGACTAGCGGGAGACGGGGAGCTGTTTTTT. Protein product: CASSPGLAGDGELFF.